Sequencing of this TCR beta chain was carried out in a study of shared clonotypes between healthy human individuals. TCRdb's table, derived via immunoSEQ multiplex PCR, lists solely in-frame clones and lacks some. The sample lists millions of clones; 85% to 95% were seen once. The CDR3 has 14 amino acids. Germline trimming cut 6 bases from V and 4 bases from J; bases unmatched to any gene: 8. CDR1 MDHEN and CDR2 SYDVKM come from the germline V gene. The sample taken for sequencing was naive CD4+ T cells sorted from blood. Indicated subset: CD45RA+ positively selected. The sequence derives from a man aged 18 to 29 in good health. The chain recombines TRBV28 with TRBJ1-2; 7 bases line up with TRBD1. The CDR3 sequence is CASRPPGTAYGYTF. The CDR3 DNA reads as TGTGCCAGCAGGCCCCCCGGGACAGCCTATGGCTACACCTTC.